Given below is one T cell receptor (beta chain) in context. The antigen it recognizes is unknown. The record has no base qualities; no much larger clone is one base away. The data stem from a study of T cells after yellow fever vaccination (dated by TCRdb to the late 2010s). Broadly, across the study: Libraries from fractions with low cell numbers were prepared with the SMART-Seq v4 Ultra Low Input RNA kit. Two healthy male donors made up the cohort, one aged 18 to 29 years and the other aged 30 to 39 years. Bulk PBMC replicates and cell subsets were isolated from blood drawn at multiple timepoints before and after both primary and secondary immunization. To follow T-cell clones before and after primary and booster YFV17D yellow fever vaccination, bulk TCR alpha and beta repertoires were sequenced over time.

Synthesis of TCR cDNA relied on 5'RACE template switching, a step that introduced a universal primer site along with unique molecular identifiers. Priming of cDNA synthesis was performed from both the TCR alpha and TCR beta constant segments. Library amplification used two PCR steps, and the second PCR step added sample barcodes and sequencing adapters. Sequencing of libraries was performed on Illumina HiSeq 2500 (2x100 bp) or NovaSeq (2x150 bp). The original pipeline was this. MIGEC was used to demultiplex reads and collapse the reads into UMI consensus sequences, and MiXCR was used for V(D)J alignment. Vaccine-responding clonotypes were defined with edgeR using replicate PBMC samples, requiring FDR below 0.01 and a log2 fold change above 5 up to day 15. Bulk clonotypes were assigned CD4 or CD8 identity according to which sequenced CD4 or CD8 repertoire held them at higher abundance. TCRdb ran its own pipeline on the public reads, namely fastp trimming at Q25 and MiXCR clone calling, and kept in-frame beta chains. A single entry per CDR3 protein holds the most common genes and DNA from its merged rows. In this record, the V and J calls reflect TCRdb's handling and not the investigators' own analysis. This sample gives about 550,000 distinct CDR3 sequences in total; about 19% of them show up just once. The ten most abundant clones make up 13% to 15% of the sample.

CDR1 DFQATT and CDR2 SNEGSKA are derived from the germline V gene (reference sequence). V sheds 3 bases and J sheds 7 bases, leaving 9 bases between their ends. The cysteine opens and the phenylalanine closes a CDR3 of 11 amino acids. Of all the DNA, just the CDR3 is kept, 33 bases in frame from base 1. This specimen's treatment or condition label, interpreted: live attenuated yellow fever vaccine strain. Two biological replicates of bulk PBMCs were collected at each blood-draw timepoint. A standard Ficoll-Paque protocol was used to isolate PBMCs from peripheral blood. RNA was extracted with TriZol from bulk PBMCs, CD4 and CD8 fractions, and dextramer-positive and dextramer-negative fractions. Overall study results and their limits: Because abundant contaminating clonotypes from the bulk population could be contained in FACS-sorted repertoires, computational filtering was required. A small fraction of clonotypes appeared in both the CD4 and CD8 compartments, likely as a result of convergent recombination. Most clones expanded after primary vaccination were re-detected after the booster (about 95% of CD4 and about 88% of CD8), suggesting broad memory maintenance. The secondary T-cell response was found to be weaker but faster than the primary response, with a peak reached on day 5 rather than on day 15. Because the study included only a couple of donors, the extent to which the findings can be generalized is limited.

In this chain, TRBV20-1 is recombined with TRBJ1-2; the D gene remains uncertain. The clonotype originates from a man younger than 40 who received the YFV17D yellow fever vaccine. This specimen consisted of PBMCs, obtained 15 days after the yellow fever booster vaccination. The DNA sequence follows: TGCAGTGCTAGCGGTTCACTTGGCTACACCTTC. The translation is CSASGSLGYTF.